The 17 T cell receptor beta chains reported below all come from one sample, sequenced in a study of T cells in Graves' hyperthyroidism and ophthalmopathy. RNA transcripts provided the source from which TCR beta CDR3 regions were amplified. HTBI primers were the set used in a first-round RT-PCR of the TCR CDR3. MiXCR, run by TCRdb on the multiplex PCR reads, gives a single entry per CDR3 protein. The table shows 380,000 or so distinct CDR3 sequences, with about 13% occurring only once. Sequenced material: blood. These receptors were collected from a man younger than 40 with Graves' hyperthyroidism that later progressed to Graves' ophthalmopathy.

This clonotype occurred many times. This chain connects TRBV7-2 to TRBJ2-3; D might be TRBD2 (6 bases). CDR1 and CDR2 from the germline V gene are SGHTA and FQGNSA. The CDR3 spans 14 residues. The V and J ends lost 5 bases and 2 bases respectively, with 11 bases between them. Written as DNA, the CDR3 is TGTGCCAGCAGCCCCCGGGACTTCACAGATACGCAGTATTTT. This gives the protein CASSPRDFTDTQYF.

This clonotype was seen a few times. The V gene is TRBV20-1, the J gene TRBJ1-1; 12 nucleotides align to TRBD1. The CDR3 length is 15 residues. Germline trimming cut 7 bases from V and 6 bases from J; bases unmatched to any gene: 12. The germline V gene has CDR1 DFQATT and CDR2 SNEGSKA (reference sequence). In DNA, the CDR3 is TGCAGTGGAAGGGACAGGGGGCGCTTGAGTTCTGAAGCTTTCTTT. Protein sequence: CSGRDRGRLSSEAFF.

The chain joins TRBV7-9 to TRBJ1-6; tentative D call: TRBD1 (6 bases). CDR3 size: 14 residues. V was pared by 5 bases and J by 6 bases, with 11 bases between. CDR1 is SEHNR and CDR2 is FQNEAQ in the germline V gene (reference sequence). The CDR3 coding sequence is TGTGCCAGCAGCCAGGACAGCCTTAATTCACCCCTCCACTTT. Protein product: CASSQDSLNSPLHF.

Concerning this clonotype itself: Given a much more abundant clone one base away, this may be a read error. The V and J genes are TRBV20-1 and TRBJ1-5; 9 bases fit TRBD1. The CDR3 extends over 14 amino acids. CDR1 and CDR2 (germline): DFQATT, SNEGSKA (reference sequence). The CDR3 DNA reads TGCAGTGCTCCGACAGGGGGGAGCAATCATCCCCAGCATTTT. Translating it yields CSAPTGGSNHPQHF.

This clonotype was picked up many times. This chain uses TRBV2 with TRBJ2-2; D gene ambiguous. Between the trimmed V and J ends, which lost 6 bases and 4 bases, there was a span of 12 bases. The CDR3 length is 14 residues. CDR1 is SNHLY, CDR2 FYNNEI, per germline. The CDR3 nucleotides are TGTGCCAGCAGCCCCGCACGGGCCACCGGGGAGCTGTTTTTT. Encoded protein: CASSPARATGELFF.

V usage is TRBV14 and J usage is TRBJ2-1, with 15 bases aligning to TRBD2. The germline gives CDR1 SGHDN, CDR2 FVKESK. V was clipped by 0 bases and J by 4 bases; unmatched bases: 10. This CDR3 region has 20 residues. The CDR3 protein is CASSQDPGLAGGRVYNEQFF. The CDR3 bases are TGTGCCAGCAGCCAAGATCCAGGACTAGCGGGGGGGCGGGTTTACAATGAGCAGTTCTTC.

This clonotype has a handful of counts. The CDR3 bases are TGTGCCAGCAGCTTACGCCCTGGATCTGATTACGAGCAGTACTTC. This encodes CASSLRPGSDYEQYF. This sequence joins TRBV7-3 and TRBJ2-7; D call uncertain. V shed 2 bases and J shed 4 bases, with 15 bases lying between them. This CDR3 comprises 15 residues. Per the germline V gene, CDR1 is SGHTA and CDR2 is FQGTGA.

This chain joins TRBV4-1 and TRBJ2-3; 8 bases are shared with TRBD2. Trimming removed 0 bases from V and 3 bases from J; junction bases left unmatched: 5. CDR3 length equals 16 residues. Germline CDR1 is MGHRA and CDR2 is YSYEKL. This chain's CDR3 is CASSQDRRGVTDTQYF. CDR3 DNA: TGCGCCAGCAGCCAAGATCGGCGGGGGGTGACAGATACGCAGTATTTT.

This clonotype was detected only a few times. The J gene is TRBJ1-5, the V gene TRBV20-1; no reliable D call. The ends were cut back, 3 bases at V and 3 bases at J, with 15 bases in the middle. This CDR3 comprises 15 residues. CDR1 is DFQATT and CDR2 is SNEGSKA in the germline V gene (reference sequence). The CDR3 loop is CSASGPFYHNQPQHF. The CDR3 coding sequence is TGCAGTGCTAGTGGGCCTTTTTACCACAATCAGCCCCAGCATTTT.

The V gene is TRBV6-5, the J gene TRBJ1-2; maybe TRBD1 (6 bases). The germline V and J ends were trimmed by 4 bases and 5 bases, with 11 bases remaining between them. The germline V gene encodes CDR1 MNHEY and CDR2 SVGAGI. The CDR3 runs 13 residues. CDR3 nucleotide sequence: TGTGCCAGCAGTTGGGACAAAAAATATGGCTACACCTTC. As protein: CASSWDKKYGYTF.

J is TRBJ2-2 and V is TRBV18, with D unresolved. V shed 3 bases and J shed 7 bases, with 9 bases lying between them. Germline-derived CDR1 and CDR2 are KGHSH and LQKENI. This CDR3 spans 13 amino acids. The CDR3 DNA reads as TGTGCCAGCTCACCTCCCCCATTCGGGGAGCTGTTTTTT. This gives the protein CASSPPPFGELFF. Using reference TRBV18 and TRBJ2-2 for the parts outside the CDR3, the full variable domain is NAGVMQNPRHLVRRRGQEARLRCSPMKGHSHVYWYRQLPEEGLKFMVYLQKENIIDESGMPKERFSAEFPKEGPSILRIQQVVRGDSAAYFCASSPPPFGELFFGEGSRLTVL.

V gene TRBV20-1 combines with J gene TRBJ2-1, with D possibly being TRBD1 (6 bases). Trimming shortened V by 6 bases and J by 9 bases, and 18 bases separated the two germline ends. This CDR3 has 13 residues. Per the germline V gene, CDR1 is DFQATT and CDR2 is SNEGSKA (reference sequence). The CDR3 DNA follows: TGCAGTGCGGTGGGGGCCCTCTCCCCTGAGCAGTTCTTC. Protein sequence: CSAVGALSPEQFF.

Notes on this clonotype: Here the CDR3 omits its conserved ending phenylalanine or tryptophan, so a read error is the likely source. The chain couples TRBV6-1 to TRBJ1-5; D unclear. The CDR3 is 13 residues long. The germline V and J ends were trimmed by 7 bases and 6 bases, with 13 bases remaining between them. From germline, CDR1 is MNHNS and CDR2 SASEGT. The CDR3 reads CASTEVGSQPQHL. CDR3 nucleotides: TGTGCCAGCACCGAAGTGGGTAGTCAGCCCCAGCATTTA.

This clonotype appeared a few times. The chain has TRBV24-1 and TRBJ2-1, with 11 nucleotides matching TRBD2. CDR3 length equals 18 residues. The V and J ends lost 8 bases and 2 bases, in that order; junction bases with no gene match: 13. Germline CDR1 and CDR2: KGHDR and SFDVKD. CDR3 region: CATMEGGLAGGTYNEQFF. In nucleotides, the CDR3 is TGTGCCACCATGGAGGGTGGGCTAGCGGGGGGCACCTACAATGAGCAGTTCTTC.

This rearrangement joins TRBV6-2 or TRBV6-3 to TRBJ2-7; D possibly corresponds to TRBD1 (5 bases). Germline V gives CDR1 MNHEY, CDR2 SVGEGT. The V gene lost 6 bases and the J gene lost 6 bases, with 9 bases spanning the gap. The CDR3 is 11 residues long. The CDR3 DNA is TGTGCCAGCAGGCAGGGCCCCGAGCAGTACTTC. Protein: CASRQGPEQYF.

This clonotype was detected many times. This chain uses TRBV6-1 with TRBJ1-2; D is unclear. CDR1 and CDR2 (germline): MNHNS, SASEGT. This CDR3 has 12 amino acids. Trimming shortened V by 7 bases and J by 4 bases, and 10 bases separated the two germline ends. The CDR3 reads CASKNGVYGYTF. The CDR3 DNA sequence: TGTGCCAGCAAAAACGGCGTCTATGGCTACACCTTC.

On this clonotype itself: A much larger clone lies one base from this, so it may be a read error. The CDR3 here is CASSRPMGSANYGYTF. CDR3 sequence (DNA): TGTGCCAGCAGCCGACCAATGGGCAGCGCAAACTATGGCTACACCTTC. The chain has TRBV7-9 and TRBJ1-2; D not certain. The CDR3 is made up of 16 amino acids. The germline CDR1 and CDR2 sequences are SEHNR and FQNEAQ (reference sequence). Deletions cut 5 bases from V and 2 bases from J, with 18 bases between. The full variable domain, with the rest looked up from reference TRBV7-9 and TRBJ1-2, is DTGVSQNPRHKITKRGQNVTFRCDPISEHNRLYWYRQTLGQGPEFLTYFQNEAQLEKSRLLSDRFSAERPKGSFSTLEIQRTEQGDSAMYLCASSRPMGSANYGYTFGSGTRLTVV.